This entry is about one T cell receptor (beta chain). The assay was immunoSEQ multiplex PCR, and TCRdb's table has in-frame clones only and misses some. The sample includes roughly 55,000 clones, 88% seen only once; the top ten take 3.5% to 4.5%. The CDR3 is 16 amino acids. The V and J ends lost 6 bases and 2 bases, in that order; junction bases with no gene match: 4. Germline loops: CDR1 KGHSH, CDR2 LQKENI. This specimen comes from a study of control samples from healthy donors and cancer patients. Input material: blood. The chain carries TRBV18 and TRBJ2-2; TRBD2 aligns across 12 bases. This clonotype was sampled from a man over 45 in good health. The CDR3 reads CASSQGLAGNTGELFF. The CDR3 coding sequence is TGTGCCAGCTCTCAAGGACTAGCGGGAAACACCGGGGAGCTGTTTTTT.